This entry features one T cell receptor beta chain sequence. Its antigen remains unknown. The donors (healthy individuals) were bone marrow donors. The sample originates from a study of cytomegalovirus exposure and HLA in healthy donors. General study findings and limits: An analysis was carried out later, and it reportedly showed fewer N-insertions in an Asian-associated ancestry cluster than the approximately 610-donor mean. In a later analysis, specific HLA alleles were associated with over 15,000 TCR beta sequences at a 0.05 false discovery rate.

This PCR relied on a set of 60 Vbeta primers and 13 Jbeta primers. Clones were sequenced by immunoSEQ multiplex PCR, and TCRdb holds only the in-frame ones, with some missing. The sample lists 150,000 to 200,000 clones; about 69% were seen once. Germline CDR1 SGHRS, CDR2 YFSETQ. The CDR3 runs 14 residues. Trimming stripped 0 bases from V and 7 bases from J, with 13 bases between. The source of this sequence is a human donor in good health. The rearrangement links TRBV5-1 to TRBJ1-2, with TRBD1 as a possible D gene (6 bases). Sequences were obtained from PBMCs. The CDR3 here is CASSLVAGAGGYTF. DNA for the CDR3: TGCGCCAGCAGCTTGGTGGCGGGGGCCGGTGGCTACACCTTC.